This T cell receptor (beta chain) emerged from a study of blood T cell repertoires in COVID-19. This CDR3 is 14 amino acids long. Germline trimming cut 4 bases from V and 6 bases from J; bases unmatched to any gene: 10. CDR1 and CDR2 from the germline V gene are SGHRS and YFSETQ. TCRdb's table, derived via immunoSEQ multiplex PCR, lists solely in-frame clones and lacks some. In the table there are about 200,000 clones, over 80% of which are singletons. This TCR derives from a man aged 40-50 years with acute or convalescent COVID-19. Material for sequencing was peripheral blood. The chain is built from TRBV5-1 and TRBJ2-7, with 7 bases aligning to TRBD1. The CDR3: CASSLRQGRGEQYF. DNA for the CDR3: TGCGCCAGCAGCCTTCGACAGGGAAGAGGCGAGCAGTACTTC.